A selection of T cell receptor beta chains follows, all from one sample in a study of blood T cells in healthy people across ages. A single record per CDR3 protein comes from TCRdb applying MiXCR to the 5' RACE reads. The data contain some 1.8 million distinct CDR3 sequences, approximately 39% of them seen just once; the ten biggest clones take up roughly 24%. The sequenced sample was blood. The source of these receptors is a human donor in good health. CDR3s leave out the opening cysteine and the closing phenylalanine or tryptophan. Each record gives: V gene, J gene, CDR3 length, CDR3 protein.

V: TRBV10-3
J: TRBJ2-7
length: 14
CDR3: AISESSLAFVYERY

V: TRBV9
J: TRBJ2-1
length: 14
CDR3: ASSMEGGDLGNEQF

V: TRBV12-3/TRBV12-4
J: TRBJ2-3
length: 15
CDR3: ASSTHGVAGGPGTQY

V: TRBV27
J: TRBJ1-2
length: 14
CDR3: ASSLRDRGRFYGYT

V: TRBV7-2
J: TRBJ1-2
length: 15
CDR3: ASSLATTGWVLGGYT

V: TRBV6-2/TRBV6-3
J: TRBJ2-7
length: 14
CDR3: ASSPHDDRRKSEQY

V: TRBV27
J: .
length: 12
CDR3: ASSLRGGVDEQY

V: TRBV2
J: TRBJ1-1
length: 13
CDR3: ASSEAGTANTEAF

V: TRBV7-9
J: TRBJ1-1
length: 11
CDR3: ASRYGENTEAF

V: TRBV18
J: TRBJ1-3
length: 15
CDR3: ASSPRTGARSGNTIY

V: TRBV7-7
J: TRBJ1-4
length: 13
CDR3: ASSPSTGFDEKLF

V: TRBV2
J: TRBJ1-1
length: 13
CDR3: ASRMGWGQGTEAF

V: TRBV7-8
J: TRBJ1-1
length: 13
CDR3: ASSLDSGTLRGAF

V: TRBV4-2
J: TRBJ2-3
length: 14
CDR3: ASSQERSGGTDTQY

V: TRBV3-1
J: TRBJ2-1
length: 13
CDR3: ASSQDSGGYNEQF

V: TRBV7-8
J: TRBJ1-1
length: 10
CDR3: ASTAGEGEAF

V: TRBV2
J: TRBJ2-5
length: 15
CDR3: ASSEKGPSGSQETQY

V: TRBV4-1
J: TRBJ2-7
length: 13
CDR3: ASSQVPRRGYEQY

V: TRBV7-8
J: .
length: 13
CDR3: ASSSPDLGRYEQY

V: TRBV10-3
J: TRBJ2-3
length: 12
CDR3: ASGLAGGTDTQY

V: TRBV4-3
J: TRBJ1-2
length: 12
CDR3: ASSQDGGRYGYT

V: TRBV4-2
J: TRBJ1-2
length: 13
CDR3: ASSQELGRGYGYT

V: TRBV29-1
J: TRBJ2-3
length: 13
CDR3: SVTSPGGATDTQY

V: TRBV4-1
J: TRBJ2-6
length: 14
CDR3: ASSPTGGSGANVLT

V: TRBV7-2
J: TRBJ1-2
length: 13
CDR3: ASRPALGDHYGYI

V: TRBV29-1
J: .
length: 10
CDR3: SVERDCDEQY

V: TRBV4-2
J: TRBJ1-2
length: 13
CDR3: ASSQEAGNHYGYT

V: TRBV5-5
J: TRBJ1-4
length: 13
CDR3: ASSLVGPGGEKLF

V: TRBV4-1
J: TRBJ1-5
length: 13
CDR3: ASSRDSRPNQPQH

V: TRBV24-1
J: TRBJ2-5
length: 12
CDR3: ATSDSQRGETQY

V: TRBV5-1
J: TRBJ2-1
length: 13
CDR3: ASSLLPSGDNEQF

V: TRBV24-1
J: TRBJ2-7
length: 12
CDR3: ATSDPGQANEQY

V: TRBV27
J: TRBJ2-7
length: 11
CDR3: ASSPPFSYEQY

V: TRBV12-3/TRBV12-4
J: TRBJ1-2
length: 11
CDR3: ASSRQRYYGYT

V: TRBV3-1
J: TRBJ2-5
length: 14
CDR3: ASSQDGMQGTETQY

V: TRBV11-1
J: TRBJ1-1
length: 16
CDR3: ASSPGFMGARGDTEAF

V: TRBV10-2
J: .
length: 15
CDR3: ASSDAAKGHRLYEQY

V: TRBV19
J: TRBJ2-1
length: 13
CDR3: ASSINTGPYNEQF

V: TRBV7-9
J: TRBJ1-2
length: 14
CDR3: ASSPRDSRGNYGYT

V: TRBV18
J: TRBJ2-3
length: 14
CDR3: ASSPPADSNTDTQY

V: TRBV4-1
J: TRBJ1-5
length: 11
CDR3: ASSLWLGQPQH

V: TRBV7-2
J: .
length: 14
CDR3: ASSLGLTGLAGTQY

V: TRBV20-1
J: TRBJ2-5
length: 12
CDR3: SARDILAWETQY

V: TRBV11-2
J: TRBJ2-1
length: 12
CDR3: ASSSQVGGNEQF

V: TRBV13
J: TRBJ1-2
length: 13
CDR3: ASSLAIEGNYGYT